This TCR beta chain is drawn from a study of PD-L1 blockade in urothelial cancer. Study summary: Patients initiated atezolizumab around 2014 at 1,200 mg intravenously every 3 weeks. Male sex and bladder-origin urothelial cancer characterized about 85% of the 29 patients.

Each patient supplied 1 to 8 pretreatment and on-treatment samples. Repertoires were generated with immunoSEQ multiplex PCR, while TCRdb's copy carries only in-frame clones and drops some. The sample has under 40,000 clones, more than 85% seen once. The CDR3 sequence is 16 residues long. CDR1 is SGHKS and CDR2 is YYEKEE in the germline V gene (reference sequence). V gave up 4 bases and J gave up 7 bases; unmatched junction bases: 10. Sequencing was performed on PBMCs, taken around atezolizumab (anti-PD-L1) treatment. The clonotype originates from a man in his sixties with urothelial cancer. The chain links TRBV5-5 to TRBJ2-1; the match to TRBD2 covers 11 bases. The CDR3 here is CASSPPTSGRGNEQFF. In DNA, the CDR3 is TGTGCCAGCAGCCCACCAACTAGCGGGAGAGGTAATGAGCAGTTCTTC.